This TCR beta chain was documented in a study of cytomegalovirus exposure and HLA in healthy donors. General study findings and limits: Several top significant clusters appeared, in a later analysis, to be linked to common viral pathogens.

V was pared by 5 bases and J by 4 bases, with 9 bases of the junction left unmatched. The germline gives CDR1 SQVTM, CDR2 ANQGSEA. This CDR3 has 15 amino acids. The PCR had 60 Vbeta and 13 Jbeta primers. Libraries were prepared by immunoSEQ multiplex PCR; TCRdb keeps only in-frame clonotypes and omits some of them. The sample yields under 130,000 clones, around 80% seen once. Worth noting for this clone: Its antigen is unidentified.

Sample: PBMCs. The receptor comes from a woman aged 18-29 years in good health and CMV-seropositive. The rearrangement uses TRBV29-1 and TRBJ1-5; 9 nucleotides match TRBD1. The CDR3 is CSVQDKTGGNQPQHF. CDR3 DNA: TGCAGCGTTCAGGATAAGACAGGGGGGAATCAGCCCCAGCATTTT. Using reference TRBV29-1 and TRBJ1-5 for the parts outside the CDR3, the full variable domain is SAVISQKPSRDICQRGTSLTIQCQVDSQVTMMFWYRQQPGQSLTLIATANQGSEATYESGFVIDKFPISRPNLTFSTLTVSNMSPEDSSIYLCSVQDKTGGNQPQHFGDGTRLSIL.